This T cell receptor beta chain came from a study of CD8 T cells in Susac syndrome. Sequencing of TCR beta was undertaken in CD8+ and CD4+ T cells derived from blood. The multiple sclerosis controls were treatment-naive patients, and their relapsing-remitting disease was stable or active. In contrast to the negatively isolated CD8+ and CD4+ T cells, TEMRA cells were FACS-enriched. Reverse transcription of roughly 0.45 to 1 ug RNA was performed with random hexamers. The immunoSEQ assay covered 54 Vbeta and 13 Jbeta segments for CDR3. TCRdb reprocessed the immunoSEQ multiplex PCR reads with MiXCR, giving one entry per CDR3 protein. The table lists 400,000 or so distinct CDR3 sequences, 75% to 90% of them singletons. Germline loops: CDR1 LGHNA, CDR2 YNFKEQ. V lost 1 base and J lost 7, with 20 bases in between. The CDR3 spans 16 residues.

This receptor was obtained from a human donor with multiple sclerosis. What was sequenced was CD8+ T cells from PBMCs. The chain combines TRBV4-2 with TRBJ2-7; TRBD1 might be the D (6 bases). CDR3: CASSQVGGLDTGEQYF. The CDR3 region has the DNA TGTGCCAGCAGCCAAGTTGGAGGCCTGGATACAGGGGAGCAGTACTTC.